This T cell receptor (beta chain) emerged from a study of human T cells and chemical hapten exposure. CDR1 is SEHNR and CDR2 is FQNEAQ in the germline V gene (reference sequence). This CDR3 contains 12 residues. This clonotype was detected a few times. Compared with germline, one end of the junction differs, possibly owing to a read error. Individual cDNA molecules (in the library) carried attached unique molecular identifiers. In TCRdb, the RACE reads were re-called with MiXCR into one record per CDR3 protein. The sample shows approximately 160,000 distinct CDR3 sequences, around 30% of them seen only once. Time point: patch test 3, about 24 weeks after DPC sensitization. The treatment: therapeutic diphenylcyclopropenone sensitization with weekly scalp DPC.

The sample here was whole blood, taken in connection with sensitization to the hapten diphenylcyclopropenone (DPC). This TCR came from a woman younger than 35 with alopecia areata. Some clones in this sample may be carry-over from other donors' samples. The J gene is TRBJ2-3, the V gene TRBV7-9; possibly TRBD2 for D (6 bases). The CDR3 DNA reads TGCGGTATTGGGGGGACCCTCGATACGCAGTATTTT. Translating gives CGIGGTLDTQYF. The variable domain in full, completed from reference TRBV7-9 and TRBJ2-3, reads DTGVSQNPRHKITKRGQNVTFRCDPISEHNRLYWYRQTLGQGPEFLTYFQNEAQLEKSRLLSDRFSAERPKGSFSTLEIQRTEQGDSAMYLCGIGGTLDTQYFGPGTRLTVL.